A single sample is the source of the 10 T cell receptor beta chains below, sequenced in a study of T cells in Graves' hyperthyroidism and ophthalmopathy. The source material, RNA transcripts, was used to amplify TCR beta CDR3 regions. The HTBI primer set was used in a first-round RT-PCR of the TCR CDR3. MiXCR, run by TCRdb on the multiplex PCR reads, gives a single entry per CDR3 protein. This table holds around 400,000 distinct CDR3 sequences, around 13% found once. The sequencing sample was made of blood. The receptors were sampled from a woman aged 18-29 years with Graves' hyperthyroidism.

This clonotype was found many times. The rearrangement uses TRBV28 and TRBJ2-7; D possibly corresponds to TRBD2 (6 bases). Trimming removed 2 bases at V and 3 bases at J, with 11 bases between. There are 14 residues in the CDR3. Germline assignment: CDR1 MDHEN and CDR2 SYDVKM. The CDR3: CASSLAGPDYEQYF. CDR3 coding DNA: TGTGCCAGCAGTTTAGCGGGGCCTGACTACGAGCAGTACTTC.

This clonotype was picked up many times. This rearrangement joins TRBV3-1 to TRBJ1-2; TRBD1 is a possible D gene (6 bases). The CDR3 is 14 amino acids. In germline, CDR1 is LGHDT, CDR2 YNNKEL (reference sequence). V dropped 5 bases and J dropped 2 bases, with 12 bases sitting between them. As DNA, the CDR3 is TGTGCCAGCAGCTTCCCGGGGGCCAACTATGGCTACACCTTC. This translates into CASSFPGANYGYTF.

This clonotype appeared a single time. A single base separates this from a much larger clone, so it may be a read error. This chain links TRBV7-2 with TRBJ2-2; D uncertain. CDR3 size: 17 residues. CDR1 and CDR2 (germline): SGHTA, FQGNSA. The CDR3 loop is CAGSLSPAHTNTGELFF. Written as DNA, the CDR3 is TGTGCCGGCAGCTTAAGTCCTGCCCATACGAACACCGGGGAGCTGTTTTTT.

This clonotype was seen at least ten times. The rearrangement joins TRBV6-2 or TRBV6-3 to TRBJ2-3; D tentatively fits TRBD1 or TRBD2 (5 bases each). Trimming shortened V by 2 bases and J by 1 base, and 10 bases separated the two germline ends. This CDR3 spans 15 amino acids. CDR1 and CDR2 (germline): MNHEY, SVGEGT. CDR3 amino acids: CASSYGDEGTDTQYF. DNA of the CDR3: TGTGCCAGCAGTTACGGGGACGAGGGCACAGATACGCAGTATTTT.

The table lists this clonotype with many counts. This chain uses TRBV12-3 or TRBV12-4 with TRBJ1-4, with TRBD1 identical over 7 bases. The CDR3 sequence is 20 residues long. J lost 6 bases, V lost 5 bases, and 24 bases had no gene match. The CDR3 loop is CASSPTGAPGKGRFHEKLFF. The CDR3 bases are TGTGCCAGCAGTCCTACAGGGGCCCCAGGAAAGGGGAGGTTCCATGAAAAACTGTTTTTT.

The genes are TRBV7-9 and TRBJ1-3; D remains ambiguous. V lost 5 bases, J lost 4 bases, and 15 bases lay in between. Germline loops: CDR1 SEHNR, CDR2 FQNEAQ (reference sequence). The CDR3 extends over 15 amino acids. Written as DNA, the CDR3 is TGTGCCAGCAGCCCGGAGGCCCTCTTGGGAAACACCATATATTTT. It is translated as CASSPEALLGNTIYF.

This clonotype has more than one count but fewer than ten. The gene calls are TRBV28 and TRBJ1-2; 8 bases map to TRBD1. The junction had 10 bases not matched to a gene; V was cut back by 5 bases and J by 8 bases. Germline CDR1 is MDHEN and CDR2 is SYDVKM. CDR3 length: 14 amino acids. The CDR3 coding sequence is TGTGCCAGCAGTCTTGACAGGGGAGGTGGGGGCTACACCTTC. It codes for CASSLDRGGGGYTF.

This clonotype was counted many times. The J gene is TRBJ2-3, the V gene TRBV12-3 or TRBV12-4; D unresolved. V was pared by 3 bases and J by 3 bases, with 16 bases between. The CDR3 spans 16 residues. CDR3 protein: CASSFFSFRATDTQYF. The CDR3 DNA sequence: TGTGCCAGCAGTTTTTTCTCGTTCCGGGCAACAGATACGCAGTATTTT.

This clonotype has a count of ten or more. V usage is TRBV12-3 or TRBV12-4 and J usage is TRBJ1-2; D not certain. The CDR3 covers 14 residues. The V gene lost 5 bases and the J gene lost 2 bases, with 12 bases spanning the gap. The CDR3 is CASSQNSANYGYTF. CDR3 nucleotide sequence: TGTGCCAGCAGTCAGAACAGCGCCAACTATGGCTACACCTTC.

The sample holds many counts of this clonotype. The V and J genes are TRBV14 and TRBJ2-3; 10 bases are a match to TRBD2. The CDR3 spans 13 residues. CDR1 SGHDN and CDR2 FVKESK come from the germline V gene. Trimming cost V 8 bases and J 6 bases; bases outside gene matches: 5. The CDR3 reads CASGTSGVDTQYF. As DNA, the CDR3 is TGTGCCAGCGGAACTAGCGGGGTCGATACGCAGTATTTT. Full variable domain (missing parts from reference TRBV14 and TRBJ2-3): EAGVTQFPSHSVIEKGQTVTLRCDPISGHDNLYWYRRVMGKEIKFLLHFVKESKQDESGMPNNRFLAERTGGTYSTLKVQPAELEDSGVYFCASGTSGVDTQYFGPGTRLTVL.